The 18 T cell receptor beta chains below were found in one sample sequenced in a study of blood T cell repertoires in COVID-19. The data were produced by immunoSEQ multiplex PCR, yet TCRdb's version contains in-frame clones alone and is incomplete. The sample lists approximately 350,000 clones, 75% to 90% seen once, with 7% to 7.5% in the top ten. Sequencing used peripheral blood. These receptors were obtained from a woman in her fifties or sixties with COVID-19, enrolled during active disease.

The CDR3 reads CASFEGRLAKNIQYF. The CDR3 nucleotides read TGTGCCAGTTTCGAGGGAAGACTAGCCAAAAACATTCAGTACTTC. The gene calls are TRBV28 and TRBJ2-4; possible D gene TRBD2, 5 bases. Germline loops: CDR1 MDHEN, CDR2 SYDVKM. This CDR3 spans 15 amino acids. Trimming took off 9 bases at V and 0 bases at J, with 15 bases between the two ends.

The CDR3 DNA follows: TGCAGCGCCGATAGGACAGGGGGCACTGAAGCTTTCTTT. It specifies CSADRTGGTEAFF. This rearrangement joins TRBV29-1 to TRBJ1-1, with 10 bases lining up with TRBD1. Germline V lookup: CDR1 SQVTM, CDR2 ANQGSEA. V shed 7 bases, J shed 4 bases, and the junction held 6 bases outside the gene matches. The CDR3 contains 13 residues.

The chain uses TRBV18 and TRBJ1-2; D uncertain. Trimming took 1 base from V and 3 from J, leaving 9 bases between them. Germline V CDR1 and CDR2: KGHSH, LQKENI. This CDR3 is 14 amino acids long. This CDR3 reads CASSPQGEDYGYTF. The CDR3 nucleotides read TGTGCCAGCTCACCACAGGGAGAGGACTATGGCTACACCTTC.

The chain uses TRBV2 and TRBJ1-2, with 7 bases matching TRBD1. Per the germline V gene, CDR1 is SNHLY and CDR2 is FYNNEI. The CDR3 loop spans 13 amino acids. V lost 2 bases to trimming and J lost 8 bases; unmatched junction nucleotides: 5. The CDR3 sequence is CASSESAGGGYTF. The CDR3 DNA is TGTGCCAGCAGTGAATCGGCAGGGGGAGGCTACACCTTC.

The CDR3 reads CASSYFLRAGSSYEQYF. Written as DNA, the CDR3 is TGTGCCAGCAGTTATTTTCTAAGGGCCGGGAGCTCCTACGAGCAGTACTTC. The V call is TRBV6-9, the J call TRBJ2-7; maybe TRBD2 (6 bases). Germline values: CDR1 MNHGY, CDR2 SVAAGI. The CDR3 length is 17 residues. V dropped 1 base and J dropped 0 bases, with 16 bases sitting between them.

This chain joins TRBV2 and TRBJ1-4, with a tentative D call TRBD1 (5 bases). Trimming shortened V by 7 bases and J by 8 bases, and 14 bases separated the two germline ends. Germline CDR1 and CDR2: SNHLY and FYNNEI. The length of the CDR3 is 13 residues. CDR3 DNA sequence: TGTGCCAGCACACGGGGGGTAGGAGAAAAACTGTTTTTT. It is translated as CASTRGVGEKLFF.

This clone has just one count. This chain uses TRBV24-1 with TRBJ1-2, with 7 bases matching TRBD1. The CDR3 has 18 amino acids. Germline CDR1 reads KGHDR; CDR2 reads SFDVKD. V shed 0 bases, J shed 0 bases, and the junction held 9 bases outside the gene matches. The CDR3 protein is CATSDLFAGGLANYGYTF. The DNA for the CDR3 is TGTGCCACCAGTGATTTGTTTGCAGGGGGACTAGCTAACTATGGCTACACCTTC.

This chain's CDR3 is CASSIQGGYTEAFF. The CDR3 DNA reads TGTGCCAGCAGCATTCAGGGAGGCTACACTGAAGCTTTCTTT. The chain employs TRBV11-2 and TRBJ1-1; a weak D match, TRBD1 (5 bases). There are 14 residues in the CDR3. Trimming took 5 bases from V and 3 from J, leaving 13 bases between them. Germline lookup yields CDR1 SGHAT and CDR2 FQNNGV.

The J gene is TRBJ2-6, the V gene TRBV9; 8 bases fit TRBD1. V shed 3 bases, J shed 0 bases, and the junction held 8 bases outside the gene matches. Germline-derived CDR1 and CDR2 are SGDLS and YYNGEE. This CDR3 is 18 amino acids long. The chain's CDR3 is CASSASGGLGSGANVLTF. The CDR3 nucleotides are TGTGCCAGCAGCGCCTCAGGGGGCCTGGGCTCTGGGGCCAACGTCCTGACTTTC.

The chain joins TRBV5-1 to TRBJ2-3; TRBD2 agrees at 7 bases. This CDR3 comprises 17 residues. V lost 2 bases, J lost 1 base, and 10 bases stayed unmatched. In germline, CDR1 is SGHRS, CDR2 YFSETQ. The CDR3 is CASSFSPQRGRTDTQYF. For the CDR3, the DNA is TGCGCCAGCAGCTTTTCCCCCCAGCGGGGACGCACAGATACGCAGTATTTT.

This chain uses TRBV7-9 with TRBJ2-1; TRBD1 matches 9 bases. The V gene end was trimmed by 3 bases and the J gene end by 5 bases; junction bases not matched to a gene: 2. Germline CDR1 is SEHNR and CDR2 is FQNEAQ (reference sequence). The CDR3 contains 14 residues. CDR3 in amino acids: CASSLGQGDNEQFF. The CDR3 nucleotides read TGTGCCAGCAGCTTGGGACAGGGAGACAATGAGCAGTTCTTC.

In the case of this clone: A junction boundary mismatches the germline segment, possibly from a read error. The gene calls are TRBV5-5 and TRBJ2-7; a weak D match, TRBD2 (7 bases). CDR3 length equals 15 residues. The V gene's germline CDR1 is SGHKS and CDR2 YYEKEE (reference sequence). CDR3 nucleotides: TGTGCCAGCAGTTTGGGGGGGCGAACCCACTACGAGCAGTACTTC. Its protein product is CASSLGGRTHYEQYF.

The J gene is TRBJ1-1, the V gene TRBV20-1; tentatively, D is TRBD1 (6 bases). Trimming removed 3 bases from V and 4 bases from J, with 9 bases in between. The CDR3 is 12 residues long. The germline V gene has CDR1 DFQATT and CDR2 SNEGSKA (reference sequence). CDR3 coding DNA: TGCAGTGCTAGTACAGGGACCACTGAAGCTTTCTTT. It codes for CSASTGTTEAFF.

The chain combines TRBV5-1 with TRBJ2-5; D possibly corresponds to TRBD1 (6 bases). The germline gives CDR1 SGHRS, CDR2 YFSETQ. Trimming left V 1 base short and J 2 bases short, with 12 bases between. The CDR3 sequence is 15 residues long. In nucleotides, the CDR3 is TGCGCCAGCAGCTTGACAGGGTTACCGCAAGAGACCCAGTACTTC. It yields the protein CASSLTGLPQETQYF.

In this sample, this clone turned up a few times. This chain's CDR3 is CASSLVWGGNTEAFF. The CDR3 bases are TGTGCCAGCAGCTTAGTATGGGGGGGGAACACTGAAGCTTTCTTT. V gene TRBV7-2 combines with J gene TRBJ1-1, with D maybe TRBD1 (5 bases). CDR1 is SGHTA, CDR2 FQGNSA, per germline. V lost 1 base and J lost 1, with 10 bases in between. The CDR3 extends over 15 amino acids.

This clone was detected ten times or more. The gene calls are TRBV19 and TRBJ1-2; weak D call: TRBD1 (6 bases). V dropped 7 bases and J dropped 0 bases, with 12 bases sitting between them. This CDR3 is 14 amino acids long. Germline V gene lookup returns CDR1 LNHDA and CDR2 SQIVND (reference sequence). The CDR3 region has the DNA TGTGCCAGTAACGCAGGGGCTACTAACTATGGCTACACCTTC. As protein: CASNAGATNYGYTF.

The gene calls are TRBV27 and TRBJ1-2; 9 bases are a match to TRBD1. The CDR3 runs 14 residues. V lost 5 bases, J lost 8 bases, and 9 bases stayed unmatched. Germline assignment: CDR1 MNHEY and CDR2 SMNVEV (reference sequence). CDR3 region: CASSHRGQSDGYTF. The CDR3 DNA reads TGTGCCAGCAGTCACAGGGGGCAGTCGGACGGCTACACCTTC.

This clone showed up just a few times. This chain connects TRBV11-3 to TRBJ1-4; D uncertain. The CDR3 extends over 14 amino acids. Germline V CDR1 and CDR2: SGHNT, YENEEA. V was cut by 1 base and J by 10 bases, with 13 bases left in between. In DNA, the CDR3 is TGTGCCAGCAGCTTAGTCTCAGGTTCCGCAAAACTGTTTTTT. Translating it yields CASSLVSGSAKLFF. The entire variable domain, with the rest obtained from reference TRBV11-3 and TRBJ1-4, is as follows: EAGVVQSPRYKIIEKKQPVAFWCNPISGHNTLYWYLQNLGQGPELLIRYENEEAVDDSQLPKDRFSAERLKGVDSTLKIQPAELGDSAVYLCASSLVSGSAKLFFGSGTQLSVL.